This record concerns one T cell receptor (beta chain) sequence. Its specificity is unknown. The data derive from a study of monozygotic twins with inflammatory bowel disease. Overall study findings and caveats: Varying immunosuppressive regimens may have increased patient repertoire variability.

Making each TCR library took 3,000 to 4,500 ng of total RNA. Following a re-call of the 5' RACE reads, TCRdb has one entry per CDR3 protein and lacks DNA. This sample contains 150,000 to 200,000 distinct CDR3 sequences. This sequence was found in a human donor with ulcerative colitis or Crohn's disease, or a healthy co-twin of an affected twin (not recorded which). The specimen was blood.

The CDR3 here is CSGSNASGLTYEQYF. The chain has TRBV20-1 and TRBJ2-7; TCRdb names TRBD2, which stays unverified in the absence of DNA. The CDR3 totals 15 residues. The germline V gene encodes CDR1 DFQATT and CDR2 SNEGSKA (reference sequence).